The 17 T cell receptor beta chains presented below share a single source sample, sequenced in a study of OX40 agonist ivuxolimab in advanced cancers. The data were produced by immunoSEQ multiplex PCR, yet TCRdb's version contains in-frame clones alone and is incomplete. The table shows about 50,000 clones, with about 81% occurring only once. The sequenced sample was CD4+ or CD8+ T cells sorted from blood, obtained in a trial of the OX40 agonist ivuxolimab. These receptors came from an adult with an advanced solid tumor such as melanoma, head and neck, liver or kidney cancer.

The rearrangement joins TRBV27 to TRBJ2-7, with TRBD1 matching 11 bases. V was clipped by 5 bases and J by 1 base; unmatched bases: 7. The germline V gene has CDR1 MNHEY and CDR2 SMNVEV (reference sequence). The CDR3 is 16 amino acids. This CDR3 is CASSQSGTGGSYEQYF. The CDR3 bases are TGTGCCAGCAGTCAATCCGGGACAGGGGGTTCCTACGAGCAGTACTTC.

This sequence joins TRBV6-6 and TRBJ1-2, with 8 positions matching TRBD1. V lost 0 bases, J lost 4 bases, and 4 bases stayed unmatched. The germline V gene has CDR1 MNHNY and CDR2 SVGAGI (reference sequence). This CDR3 is 15 amino acids long. CDR3 sequence (DNA): TGTGCCAGCAGTTACTCCCGGACAGGGACCTATGGCTACACCTTC. This sequence encodes CASSYSRTGTYGYTF.

This clone was found a few times. The chain carries TRBV5-1 and TRBJ2-7; 7 positions match TRBD2. The CDR3 runs to 15 residues. V was pared by 1 base and J by 2 bases, with 6 bases of the junction left unmatched. Germline CDR1 SGHRS, CDR2 YFSETQ. The CDR3 DNA reads as TGCGCCAGCAGCTTGTATTGGGAGGGGACCTACGAGCAGTACTTC. Translating gives CASSLYWEGTYEQYF.

The chain is built from TRBV30 and TRBJ1-2; D gene ambiguous. The CDR3 sequence is 12 residues long. CDR1 GTSNPN and CDR2 SVGIG come from the germline V gene (reference sequence). The V end was cut by 1 base, the J end by 8 bases, with 11 bases between. The CDR3 reads CAWSENAKGYTF. The CDR3 coding sequence is TGTGCCTGGAGTGAAAACGCTAAAGGCTACACCTTC.

The chain links TRBV7-2 to TRBJ2-1; weak D call: TRBD1 (7 bases). The CDR3 is made up of 19 amino acids. Germline assignment: CDR1 SGHTA and CDR2 FQGNSA. V gave up 6 bases and J gave up 1 base, with 25 bases separating them. The CDR3 nucleotides read TGTGCCAGCAGGTACCCGGGGGACAGCTTCTCCCCGTCCTACAATGAGCAGTTCTTC. Translating gives CASRYPGDSFSPSYNEQFF.

The chain employs TRBV5-1 and TRBJ1-5; no reliable D call. Germline V gene sequence: CDR1 SGHRS, CDR2 YFSETQ. This CDR3 has 14 amino acids. V was clipped by 6 bases and J by 3 bases, with 13 bases between them. CDR3 sequence: CASTPDGANQPQHF. DNA for the CDR3: TGCGCCAGCACCCCGGATGGAGCCAATCAGCCCCAGCATTTT.

V is TRBV5-6 and J is TRBJ2-7, with D perhaps TRBD1 or TRBD2 (5 bases each). The CDR3 is made up of 14 amino acids. The V gene's germline CDR1 is SGHDT and CDR2 YYEEEE. Between the trimmed V and J ends, which lost 3 bases and 4 bases, there was a span of 14 bases. CDR3 in amino acids: CASSWGPESYEQYF. Here the CDR3 DNA reads TGTGCCAGCAGCTGGGGACCGGAGTCATACGAGCAGTACTTC.

This chain uses TRBV6-1 with TRBJ1-4; no clear D gene. The CDR3 length is 16 residues. Per germline, CDR1 MNHNS and CDR2 SASEGT. V lost 1 base to trimming and J lost 8 bases, with 17 bases between them. The CDR3 loop is CASSEEVGRVGEKLFF. CDR3 nucleotides: TGTGCCAGCAGTGAAGAGGTAGGAAGGGTCGGCGAAAAACTGTTTTTT.

This clone came up a few times. J is TRBJ1-6 and V is TRBV7-9, with D uncertain. The V gene lost 2 bases and the J gene lost 8 bases, with 13 bases spanning the gap. This CDR3 is 15 amino acids long. Per germline, CDR1 SEHNR and CDR2 FQNEAQ (reference sequence). As DNA, the CDR3 is TGTGCCAGCAGCTTATTCGGAGGCGGGGATTCACCCCTCCACTTT. Protein sequence: CASSLFGGGDSPLHF.

The V gene is TRBV7-9, the J gene TRBJ2-7; no definite D call. The V end was cut by 5 bases, the J end by 5 bases, with 19 bases between. This CDR3 has 15 amino acids. Per the germline V gene, CDR1 is SEHNR and CDR2 is FQNEAQ (reference sequence). The chain's CDR3 is CASSPRLRKGHEQYF. The CDR3 DNA follows: TGTGCCAGCAGCCCCCGACTGCGGAAAGGGCACGAGCAGTACTTC.

CDR3 in DNA: TGCGCCAGCAGCCCGGAAAGAAGACTAGCGGGCCGGGTAGAGACCCAGTACTTC. It codes for CASSPERRLAGRVETQYF. The chain recombines TRBV5-1 with TRBJ2-5; 10 positions match TRBD2. The CDR3 runs to 18 residues. Unmatched junction bases numbered 16, after V lost 4 bases and J lost 4 bases. CDR1 and CDR2 (germline): SGHRS, YFSETQ.

This clone appeared a few times. V is TRBV10-3 and J is TRBJ1-1, with D tentatively TRBD1 (5 bases). The CDR3 sequence is 12 residues long. CDR1 is ENHRY, CDR2 SYGVKD, per germline. V was shortened by 2 bases and J by 4 bases, with 5 bases between the two germline ends. The CDR3 region has the DNA TGTGCCATCAGTGAGGGGGGCACTGAAGCTTTCTTT. Protein: CAISEGGTEAFF.

The chain employs TRBV11-3 and TRBJ2-7; D is uncertain. This CDR3 is 11 amino acids long. V was pared by 11 bases and J by 2 bases, with 10 bases between. Germline V gene lookup returns CDR1 SGHNT and CDR2 YENEEA. CDR3 nucleotide sequence: TGTGCCTCCGGTAGCACCTACGAGCAGTACTTC. Translating it yields CASGSTYEQYF.

This sequence joins TRBV15 and TRBJ1-2, with TRBD1 as a possible D gene (5 bases). From germline, CDR1 is LNHNV and CDR2 YYDKDF (reference sequence). This CDR3 is 14 amino acids long. Trimming pared 7 bases from V and 4 bases from J, leaving 16 bases between. Here the CDR3 DNA reads TGTGCCACCACCAGTGAGAGGGGCCTCTATGGCTACACCTTC. This sequence encodes CATTSERGLYGYTF.

In nucleotides, the CDR3 is TGTGCCATTAGGACTAGCGGCAATGAGCAGTTCTTC. This codes for CAIRTSGNEQFF. This chain uses TRBV10-3 with TRBJ2-1; TRBD2 matches at 10 bases. Looked up from germline, CDR1 is ENHRY and CDR2 is SYGVKD. This CDR3 region has 12 residues. J gave up 6 bases and V 9 bases, and 2 bases lay outside the gene matches.

This chain connects TRBV5-4 to TRBJ2-5; 10 bases match TRBD2. The germline gives CDR1 SGHNT, CDR2 YYREEE (reference sequence). The CDR3 covers 16 residues. J lost 5 bases, V lost 4 bases, and 11 bases had no gene match. CDR3 nucleotides: TGTGCCAGCAGCGCCGGCGTAGCGGGAGGTGGCGAGACCCAGTACTTC. As protein: CASSAGVAGGGETQYF.

V is TRBV4-2 and J is TRBJ2-7, with D possibly matching TRBD1 (6 bases). CDR1 and CDR2 from the germline V gene are LGHNA and YNFKEQ. The CDR3 loop spans 17 amino acids. The V and J ends lost 0 bases and 0 bases respectively, with 15 bases between them. CDR3 protein: CASSQDLRTASSYEQYF. For the CDR3, the DNA is TGTGCCAGCAGCCAAGATCTCCGGACAGCAAGCTCCTACGAGCAGTACTTC.